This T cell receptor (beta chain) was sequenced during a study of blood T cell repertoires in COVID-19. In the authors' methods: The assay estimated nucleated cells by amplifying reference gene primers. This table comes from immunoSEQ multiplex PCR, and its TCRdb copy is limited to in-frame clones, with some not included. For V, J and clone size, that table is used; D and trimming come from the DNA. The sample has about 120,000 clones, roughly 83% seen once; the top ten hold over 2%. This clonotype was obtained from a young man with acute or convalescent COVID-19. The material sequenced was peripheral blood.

In nucleotides, the CDR3 is TGTGCCACCCCGGGCCCTACAGGGGGCACTGAAGCTTTCTTT. It encodes CATPGPTGGTEAFF. The chain is built from TRBV6-6 and TRBJ1-1, with 8 bases matching TRBD1. Germline V gives CDR1 MNHNY, CDR2 SVGAGI (reference sequence). The CDR3 is 14 residues long. V was pared by 10 bases and J by 4 bases, with 11 bases of the junction left unmatched.